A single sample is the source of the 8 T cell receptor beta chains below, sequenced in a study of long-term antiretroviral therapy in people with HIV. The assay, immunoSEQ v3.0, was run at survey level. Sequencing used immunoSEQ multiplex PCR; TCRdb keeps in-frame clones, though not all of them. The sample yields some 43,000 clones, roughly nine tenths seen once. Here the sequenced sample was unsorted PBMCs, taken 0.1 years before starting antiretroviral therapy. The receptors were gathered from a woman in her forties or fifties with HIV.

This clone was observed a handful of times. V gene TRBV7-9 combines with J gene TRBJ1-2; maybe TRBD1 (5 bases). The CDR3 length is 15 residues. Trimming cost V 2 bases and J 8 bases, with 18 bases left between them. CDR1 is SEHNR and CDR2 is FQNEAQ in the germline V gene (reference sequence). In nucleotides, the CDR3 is TGTGCCAGCAGCTTAACTACCGGGGCCGGCAGGGGCTACACCTTC. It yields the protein CASSLTTGAGRGYTF.

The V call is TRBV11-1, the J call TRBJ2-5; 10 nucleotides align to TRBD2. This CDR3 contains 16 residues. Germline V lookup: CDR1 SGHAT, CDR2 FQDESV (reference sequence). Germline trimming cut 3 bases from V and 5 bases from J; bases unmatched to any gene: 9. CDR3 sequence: CASSLGLARNWETQYF. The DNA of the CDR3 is TGTGCCAGCAGCTTGGGACTAGCGAGGAATTGGGAGACCCAGTACTTC. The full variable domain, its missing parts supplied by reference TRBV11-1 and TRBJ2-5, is EAEVAQSPRYKITEKSQAVAFWCDPISGHATLYWYRQILGQGPELLVQFQDESVVDDSQLPKDRFSAERLKGVDSTLKIQPAELGDSAMYLCASSLGLARNWETQYFGPGTRLLVL.

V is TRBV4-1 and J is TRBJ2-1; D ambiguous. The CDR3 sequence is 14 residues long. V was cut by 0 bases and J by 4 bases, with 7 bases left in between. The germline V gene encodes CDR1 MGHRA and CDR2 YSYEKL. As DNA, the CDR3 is TGCGCCAGCAGCCAAGATCGGATTTACAATGAGCAGTTCTTC. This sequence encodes CASSQDRIYNEQFF.

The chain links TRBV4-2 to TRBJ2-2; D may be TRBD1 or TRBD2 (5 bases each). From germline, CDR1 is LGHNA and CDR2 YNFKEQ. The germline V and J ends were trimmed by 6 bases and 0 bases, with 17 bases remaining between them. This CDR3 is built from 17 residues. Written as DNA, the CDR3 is TGTGCCAGCAGTCCGGGGCTGGTCTCAGCGAACACCGGGGAGCTGTTTTTT. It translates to CASSPGLVSANTGELFF.

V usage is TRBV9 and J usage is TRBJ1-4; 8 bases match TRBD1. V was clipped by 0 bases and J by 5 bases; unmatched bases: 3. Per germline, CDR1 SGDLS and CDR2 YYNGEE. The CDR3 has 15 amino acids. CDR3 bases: TGTGCCAGCAGCGTAGAGGGGACAGGAAATGAAAAACTGTTTTTT. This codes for CASSVEGTGNEKLFF.

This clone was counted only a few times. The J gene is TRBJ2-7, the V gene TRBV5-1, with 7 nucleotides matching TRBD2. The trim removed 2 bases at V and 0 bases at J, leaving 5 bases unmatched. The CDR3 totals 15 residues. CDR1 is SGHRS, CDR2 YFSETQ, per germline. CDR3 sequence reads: CASSLSSGASYEQYF. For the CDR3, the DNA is TGCGCCAGCAGCTTATCCAGCGGGGCCTCCTACGAGCAGTACTTC.

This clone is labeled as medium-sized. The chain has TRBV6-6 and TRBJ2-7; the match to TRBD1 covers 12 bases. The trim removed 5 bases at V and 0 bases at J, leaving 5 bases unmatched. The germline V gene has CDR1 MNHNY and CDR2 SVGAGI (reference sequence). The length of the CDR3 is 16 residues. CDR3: CASSGTGGRSSYEQYF. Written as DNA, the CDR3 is TGTGCCAGCAGTGGGACAGGGGGCAGGAGCTCCTACGAGCAGTACTTC.

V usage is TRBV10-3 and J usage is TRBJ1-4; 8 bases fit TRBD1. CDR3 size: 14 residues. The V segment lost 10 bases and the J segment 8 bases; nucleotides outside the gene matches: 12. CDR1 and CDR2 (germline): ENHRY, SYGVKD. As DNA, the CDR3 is TGTGCCACTGCATTGACAGGGGAATACGAAAAACTGTTTTTT. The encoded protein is CATALTGEYEKLFF.